This T cell receptor (beta chain) emerged from a study of post-analysis software for immune sequencing data. Findings and limits, study-wide: Roughly 5 TRBV segments were significantly more frequent in patients than in controls. TRBV5-6, TRBV5-1 and TRBV20-1 were among these segments. Co-batched samples clustered tightly together by F measure.

TCR beta libraries were prepared from cDNA with unique molecular identifiers. Hundreds of thousands of cDNA molecules were obtained from roughly 1 to 10 million T cells. Via MiXCR, TCRdb re-called the PCR reads, giving one row per CDR3 protein. The sample holds about 400,000 distinct CDR3 sequences, approximately 33% seen once. A word on this clonotype: Its antigen is unknown.

J lost 3 bases, V lost 4 bases, and 18 bases had no gene match. CDR1 and CDR2 from the germline V gene are MDHEN and SYDVKM. This CDR3 comprises 19 residues. The V call is TRBV28, the J call TRBJ2-5; TRBD2 aligns across 9 bases. Specimen: blood. The sequence derives from a girl aged 10 to 17 with multiple sclerosis. CDR3 sequence reads: CASSSWGLRAGGEKETQYF. The CDR3 region has the DNA TGTGCCAGCAGTTCTTGGGGCCTTCGCGCGGGGGGGGAGAAAGAGACCCAGTACTTC.